This T cell receptor (beta chain) was documented in a study of T cells in Graves' hyperthyroidism and ophthalmopathy. Amplified TCR beta CDR3 regions derived from RNA transcripts. When the TCR CDR3 underwent first-round RT-PCR, the HTBI primer set was used. TCRdb passed the multiplex PCR reads through MiXCR, listing each CDR3 protein once. Of about 640,000 distinct CDR3 sequences listed, less than 25% are singletons. The table lists this clonotype with a few counts. CDR3 size: 15 residues. V dropped 8 bases and J dropped 2; count of bases not matched to a gene: 8. Per the germline V gene, CDR1 is SEHNR and CDR2 is FQNEAQ (reference sequence).

Sequenced input: blood. The V and J genes are TRBV7-9 and TRBJ2-3, with 9 bases fitting TRBD2. This receptor was taken from a man aged 25-40 years with Graves' ophthalmopathy. The CDR3 here is CASPGASGNTDTQYF. The CDR3 DNA reads TGTGCCAGCCCAGGGGCTAGCGGGAACACAGATACGCAGTATTTT. Combining the CDR3 with reference TRBV7-9 and TRBJ2-3 gives the whole variable domain DTGVSQNPRHKITKRGQNVTFRCDPISEHNRLYWYRQTLGQGPEFLTYFQNEAQLEKSRLLSDRFSAERPKGSFSTLEIQRTEQGDSAMYLCASPGASGNTDTQYFGPGTRLTVL.